This TCR beta chain was profiled in a study of shared clonotypes between healthy human individuals. TCRdb's copy holds only in-frame clones and misses some; the assay was immunoSEQ multiplex PCR. Altogether under 1,100,000 clones are present, roughly 80% being singletons, with the ten largest covering less than 1.5%. V shed 11 bases and J 2 bases; nucleotides not matched to a gene: 6. The CDR3 extends over 12 amino acids. From germline, CDR1 is MNHNS and CDR2 SASEGT. J is TRBJ2-7 and V is TRBV6-1, with 7 bases matching TRBD1. Sequenced sample: memory CD4+ T cells sorted from blood. Subset specified: CD45RA-negative fraction. This TCR was recovered from a man aged 18 to 30 in good health. CDR3 protein: CAATGTAYEQYF. Written as DNA, the CDR3 is TGTGCCGCCACGGGGACAGCCTACGAGCAGTACTTC.